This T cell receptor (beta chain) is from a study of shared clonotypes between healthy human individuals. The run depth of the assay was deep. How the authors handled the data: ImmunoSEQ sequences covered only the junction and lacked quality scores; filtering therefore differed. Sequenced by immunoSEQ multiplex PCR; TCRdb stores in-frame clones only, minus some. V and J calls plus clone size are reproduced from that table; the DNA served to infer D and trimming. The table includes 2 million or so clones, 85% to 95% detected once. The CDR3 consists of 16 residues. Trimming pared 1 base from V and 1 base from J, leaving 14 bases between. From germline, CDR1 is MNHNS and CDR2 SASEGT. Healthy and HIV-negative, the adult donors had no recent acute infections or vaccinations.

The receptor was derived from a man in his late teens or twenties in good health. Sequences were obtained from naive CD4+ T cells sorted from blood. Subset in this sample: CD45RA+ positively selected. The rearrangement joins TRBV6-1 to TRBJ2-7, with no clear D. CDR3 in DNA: TGTGCCAGCAGTGAAGTGGTCTATCCCGAATCCTACGAGCAGTACTTC. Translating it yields CASSEVVYPESYEQYF.